Listed here are 5 T cell receptor beta chains from one sample, sequenced in a study of Ad26.COV2.S vaccination and SARS-CoV-2 variants (dated by TCRdb to the early 2020s). In light of the paper, this sample's treatment or condition label describes: some 19 received Ad26.COV2.S at low or high dose, single or two shots; about 5 received placebo; per-sample allocation not given. Repertoires of vaccine and placebo recipients were sequenced from samples taken on day 63 after the first injection. The library was generated by the immunoSEQ multiplex PCR assay. TCRdb mirrors the immuneACCESS table, restricted to in-frame sequences. Some clones are absent from its copies; in checked studies, under half trace to an unresolved V gene, and the reason for the others is unknown. The sample contains 350,000 to 550,000 clones, roughly 87% of them found a single time. The ten most abundant clones make up roughly 2.5% of the sample.

The sequenced sample was peripheral blood, obtained in a trial of Ad26.COV2.S vaccine versus placebo. The receptors were sampled from a person between 18 and 60 years old who received the Ad26.COV2.S COVID-19 vaccine or a placebo.

V and J are TRBV18 and TRBJ2-1; TRBD2 is a possible D gene (6 bases). In germline, CDR1 is KGHSH, CDR2 LQKENI. With 3 bases removed from V and 5 bases from J, the gap between germline ends came to 14 bases. CDR3 size: 15 residues. This chain's CDR3 is CASSPDYTLNNEQFF. In DNA, the CDR3 is TGTGCCAGCTCACCGGACTACACATTGAACAATGAGCAGTTCTTC.

The chain uses TRBV4-3 and TRBJ2-1, with 11 nucleotides matching TRBD2. Per germline, CDR1 LGHNA and CDR2 YSLEER. Germline trimming cut 8 bases from V and 8 bases from J; bases unmatched to any gene: 11. This CDR3 spans 15 amino acids. The CDR3 region has the DNA TGCGCCAGCGGACCTACTAGCGGGGGTGGCGATGAGCAGTTCTTC. Its protein product is CASGPTSGGGDEQFF.

This chain connects TRBV5-6 to TRBJ1-1, with TRBD1 matching 7 bases. Germline-derived CDR1 and CDR2 are SGHDT and YYEEEE. V was pared by 1 base and J by 7 bases, with 7 bases of the junction left unmatched. The CDR3 is 14 amino acids. The CDR3 region has the DNA TGTGCCAGCAGCTTGAAAGGGGGCTTATTTGAAGCTTTCTTT. The encoded protein is CASSLKGGLFEAFF.

The sample holds one count of this clone. V and J are TRBV9 and TRBJ2-3; possibly TRBD2 for D (6 bases). Trimming took off 0 bases at V and 1 base at J, with 6 bases between the two ends. The CDR3 sequence is 14 residues long. CDR1 and CDR2 (germline): SGDLS, YYNGEE. Here the CDR3 reads CASSVASGTDTQYF. The CDR3 nucleotides read TGTGCCAGCAGCGTAGCTAGCGGCACAGATACGCAGTATTTT.

The chain uses TRBV5-8 and TRBJ1-2; TRBD1 might be the D (5 bases). CDR1 and CDR2 from the germline V gene are SGHTS and YDEGEE. V was pared by 4 bases and J by 8 bases, with 18 bases between. The CDR3 is made up of 14 amino acids. CDR3 amino acids: CASSPTGLRGGYTF. The CDR3 DNA reads as TGTGCCAGCAGCCCGACCGGGCTTCGGGGCGGCTACACCTTC. Full variable domain (rest looked up from reference TRBV5-8 and TRBJ1-2): EAGVTQSPTHLIKTRGQQATLRCSPISGHTSVYWYQQALGLGLQFLLWYDEGEERNRGNFPPRFSGRQFPNYSSELNVNALELEDSALYLCASSPTGLRGGYTFGSGTRLTVV.